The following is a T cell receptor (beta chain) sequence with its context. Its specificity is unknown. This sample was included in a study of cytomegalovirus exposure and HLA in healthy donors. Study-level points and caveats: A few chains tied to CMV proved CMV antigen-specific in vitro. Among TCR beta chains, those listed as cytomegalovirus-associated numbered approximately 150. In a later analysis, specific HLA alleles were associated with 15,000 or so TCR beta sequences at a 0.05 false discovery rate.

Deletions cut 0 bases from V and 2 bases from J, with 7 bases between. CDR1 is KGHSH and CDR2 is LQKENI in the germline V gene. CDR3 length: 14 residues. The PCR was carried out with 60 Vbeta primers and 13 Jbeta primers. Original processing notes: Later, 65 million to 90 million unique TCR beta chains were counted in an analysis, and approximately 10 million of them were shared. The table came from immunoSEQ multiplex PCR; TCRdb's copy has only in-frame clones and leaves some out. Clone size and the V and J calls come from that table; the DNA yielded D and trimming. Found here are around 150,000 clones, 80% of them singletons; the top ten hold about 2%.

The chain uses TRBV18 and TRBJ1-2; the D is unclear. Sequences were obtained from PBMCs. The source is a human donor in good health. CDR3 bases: TGTGCCAGCTCACCACCGTCACAGAACTATGGCTACACCTTC. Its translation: CASSPPSQNYGYTF.